This T cell receptor (beta chain) was captured by sequencing in a study of blood T cell repertoires in COVID-19. Profiling relied on immunoSEQ multiplex PCR, and the TCRdb table lists in-frame clones only, not all of them. The table records roughly 50,000 clones, approximately 89% of them present only once. The germline gives CDR1 KGHSH, CDR2 LQKENI. The CDR3 has 15 amino acids. The ends lost 5 bases at V and 7 bases at J; junction bases unmatched: 7. Sequenced input: peripheral blood. This receptor was obtained from a man between 60 and 70 years old with acute or convalescent COVID-19. The chain combines TRBV18 with TRBJ2-1, with 11 bases lining up with TRBD1. The CDR3 loop reads CASSEGTGGKNEQFF. The DNA of the CDR3 is TGTGCCAGCTCAGAAGGGACAGGGGGTAAAAATGAGCAGTTCTTC.